One and the same sample provided the 31 T cell receptor beta chains below, sequenced in a study of cytomegalovirus exposure and HLA in healthy donors. 13 Jbeta primers and 60 Vbeta primers were used for the PCR. Some clones are missing from TCRdb's copy, which holds only in-frame ones; the method was immunoSEQ multiplex PCR. The sample has about 180,000 clones, around 81% seen once. Sequenced sample: PBMCs. The receptors here all came from a woman between 25 and 40 years old in good health and CMV-seronegative.

The chain links TRBV28 to TRBJ1-2; D is uncertain. Germline CDR1 reads MDHEN; CDR2 reads SYDVKM. CDR3 size: 15 residues. V gave up 1 base and J gave up 5 bases, with 14 bases separating them. CDR3 loop: CASSLSPDRRYGYTF. The DNA of the CDR3 is TGTGCCAGCAGTTTATCCCCCGACCGGAGATATGGCTACACCTTC.

This chain links TRBV28 with TRBJ1-5, with a tentative D call TRBD1 (6 bases). CDR3 length: 16 residues. Germline V gene sequence: CDR1 MDHEN, CDR2 SYDVKM. V was pared by 5 bases and J by 0 bases, with 14 bases between. CDR3 sequence reads: CASSLRGGNSNQPQHF. The CDR3 bases are TGTGCCAGCAGTCTTCGAGGGGGTAATAGCAATCAGCCCCAGCATTTT.

This chain uses TRBV7-8 with TRBJ2-5; perhaps TRBD2 as D (5 bases). The CDR3 extends over 17 amino acids. The germline V and J ends were trimmed by 4 bases and 0 bases, with 18 bases remaining between them. Germline-derived CDR1 and CDR2 are SGHVS and FQNEAQ. DNA of the CDR3: TGTGCCAGCAGCTCCGGCGGGCCAGCGGCAAACCAAGAGACCCAGTACTTC. The encoded protein is CASSSGGPAANQETQYF.

This chain links TRBV7-8 with TRBJ1-3, with 7 positions matching TRBD1. This CDR3 has 18 amino acids. J gave up 2 bases and V 0 bases, and 10 bases lay outside the gene matches. Germline lookup yields CDR1 SGHVS and CDR2 FQNEAQ. This CDR3 reads CASSLAFSPGGAGNTIYF. The DNA for the CDR3 is TGTGCCAGCAGCTTAGCGTTTTCCCCAGGGGGTGCTGGAAACACCATATATTTT.

This chain connects TRBV5-1 to TRBJ1-1; no reliable D call. The V gene lost 2 bases and the J gene lost 4 bases, with 12 bases spanning the gap. Germline CDR1 is SGHRS and CDR2 is YFSETQ. This CDR3 has 14 residues. The CDR3 nucleotides are TGCGCCAGCAGCTTAGCGGGTGGTATCACTGAAGCTTTCTTT. Translation: CASSLAGGITEAFF.

This chain uses TRBV15 with TRBJ2-1; 10 bases agree with TRBD2. V lost 1 base to trimming and J lost 5 bases; unmatched junction nucleotides: 11. The CDR3 is made up of 18 amino acids. Germline CDR1 reads LNHNV; CDR2 reads YYDKDF (reference sequence). The chain's CDR3 is CATSRAPPTAGGNNEQFF. CDR3 DNA sequence: TGTGCCACCAGCAGAGCCCCCCCTACAGCGGGGGGGAACAATGAGCAGTTCTTC.

The genes are TRBV4-1 and TRBJ1-3, with 7 positions matching TRBD1. The CDR3 runs to 15 residues. V was clipped by 2 bases and J by 4 bases; unmatched bases: 5. Germline CDR1 is MGHRA and CDR2 is YSYEKL. The CDR3 protein is CASSQSGTAGNTIYF. For the CDR3, the DNA is TGCGCCAGCAGCCAATCCGGGACAGCGGGAAACACCATATATTTT.

CDR3: CASSTGEYEQYF. The CDR3 DNA reads TGTGCCAGCAGCACCGGGGAATACGAGCAGTACTTC. V and J are TRBV11-2 and TRBJ2-7; tentative D call: TRBD2 (5 bases). CDR1 SGHAT and CDR2 FQNNGV come from the germline V gene. The CDR3 length is 12 residues. Deletions cut 5 bases from V and 4 bases from J, with 9 bases between. The entire variable domain, with the rest obtained from reference TRBV11-2 and TRBJ2-7, is as follows: EAGVAQSPRYKIIEKRQSVAFWCNPISGHATLYWYQQILGQGPKLLIQFQNNGVVDDSQLPKDRFSAERLKGVDSTLKIQPAKLEDSAVYLCASSTGEYEQYFGPGTRLTVT.

V and J are TRBV2 and TRBJ2-7; 7 bases fit TRBD1. Germline V gene data show CDR1 as SNHLY and CDR2 as FYNNEI. V gave up 6 bases and J gave up 6 bases; unmatched junction bases: 5. The CDR3 consists of 12 residues. The CDR3: CASREPGGEQYF. In DNA form, the CDR3 reads TGTGCCAGCAGAGAACCAGGGGGCGAGCAGTACTTC.

V gene TRBV5-5 combines with J gene TRBJ2-5; D might be TRBD1 (5 bases). Trimming took off 4 bases at V and 6 bases at J, with 16 bases between the two ends. CDR1 and CDR2 from the germline V gene are SGHKS and YYEKEE (reference sequence). The CDR3 runs to 14 residues. CDR3 protein: CASSLKPGIQTQYF. The CDR3 DNA sequence: TGTGCCAGCAGCCTAAAACCAGGGATACAGACCCAGTACTTC.

The chain couples TRBV28 to TRBJ1-2; D is perhaps TRBD1 (5 bases). Trimming removed 8 bases at V and 8 bases at J, with 18 bases between. Germline CDR1 and CDR2: MDHEN and SYDVKM. CDR3 length equals 13 residues. The CDR3 sequence is CASDRTPFTGYTF. CDR3 DNA: TGTGCCAGCGATAGGACACCCTTTACGGGCTACACCTTC.

In its sample, this clone was seen a few times. This rearrangement joins TRBV2 to TRBJ2-3, with TRBD2 identical over 7 bases. V was clipped by 6 bases and J by 4 bases; unmatched bases: 7. The CDR3 totals 14 residues. The V gene's germline CDR1 is SNHLY and CDR2 FYNNEI. The DNA for the CDR3 is TGTGCCAGCAGCACTGGACTAGATGCAGATACGCAGTATTTT. It is translated as CASSTGLDADTQYF.

In its sample, this clone was seen a few times. CDR3 amino acids: CASSQAFSGGYEQYF. For the CDR3, the DNA is TGCGCCAGCAGCCAAGCGTTTTCGGGGGGCTACGAGCAGTACTTC. The rearrangement joins TRBV4-3 to TRBJ2-7; 7 positions agree with TRBD2. V dropped 1 base and J dropped 3; count of bases not matched to a gene: 6. Germline V gene data show CDR1 as LGHNA and CDR2 as YSLEER. The CDR3 is 15 amino acids.

V is TRBV25-1 and J is TRBJ2-6, with D hard to call. The ends were cut back, 7 bases at V and 2 bases at J, with 6 bases in the middle. This CDR3 is 13 amino acids long. From germline, CDR1 is MGHDK and CDR2 SYGVNS. The CDR3 here is CASTLTGANVLTF. CDR3 in DNA: TGTGCCAGCACCCTAACTGGGGCCAACGTCCTGACTTTC.

CDR3 in DNA: TGTGCCAGCAGCTTGATGGCCTGGGAGACCCAGTACTTC. It encodes CASSLMAWETQYF. The chain is built from TRBV5-4 and TRBJ2-5; D is unresolved. Deletions cut 1 base from V and 5 bases from J, with 9 bases between. Germline values: CDR1 SGHNT, CDR2 YYREEE (reference sequence). The CDR3 length is 13 residues.

This chain joins TRBV5-6 and TRBJ2-5; D is unresolved. The J call is in doubt because the DNA end fits TRBJ2-7 better. The CDR3 extends over 12 amino acids. CDR1 and CDR2 from the germline V gene are SGHDT and YYEEEE. CDR3 protein: CASSLDVYEQYF. The CDR3 DNA reads TGTGCCAGCAGCTTGGATGTCTACGAGCAGTACTTC.

Only a few counts were recorded for this clone. Other nucleotide sequences in the sample specify the same CDR3. V usage is TRBV4-3 and J usage is TRBJ2-7; tentative D call: TRBD2 (6 bases). The V and J ends lost 1 base and 1 base respectively, with 8 bases between them. CDR3 length: 14 residues. Germline lookup yields CDR1 LGHNA and CDR2 YSLEER. In DNA, the CDR3 is TGCGCCAGCAGCCAAGGGGACTCGTCCTACGAGCAGTACTTC. Translating it yields CASSQGDSSYEQYF.

The chain employs TRBV7-2 and TRBJ2-1; D is possibly TRBD2 (5 bases). Germline assignment: CDR1 SGHTA and CDR2 FQGNSA. The ends were cut back, 2 bases at V and 8 bases at J, with 19 bases in the middle. The CDR3 has 16 residues. Written as DNA, the CDR3 is TGTGCCAGCAGCTTAAGCTGGACTCAAAGGTTCCATGAGCAGTTCTTC. Translating it yields CASSLSWTQRFHEQFF.

V gene TRBV4-2 combines with J gene TRBJ2-3; possibly TRBD1 for D (6 bases). The germline CDR1 and CDR2 sequences are LGHNA and YNFKEQ. V was pared by 6 bases and J by 4 bases, with 8 bases between. CDR3 length equals 12 residues. CDR3 protein: CASSKGADTQYF. The CDR3 DNA is TGTGCCAGCAGTAAGGGGGCAGATACGCAGTATTTT.

This chain connects TRBV28 to TRBJ1-1, with TRBD1 matching 11 bases. Germline V lookup: CDR1 MDHEN, CDR2 SYDVKM. Germline trimming cut 8 bases from V and 4 bases from J; bases unmatched to any gene: 3. The CDR3 extends over 13 amino acids. The CDR3 bases are TGTGCCAGCGGACAGGGGGCGGTCACTGAAGCTTTCTTT. It translates to CASGQGAVTEAFF.

The chain couples TRBV2 to TRBJ2-7; TRBD2 might be the D (7 bases). The CDR3 runs to 15 residues. V was shortened by 6 bases and J by 0 bases, with 15 bases between the two germline ends. Germline loops: CDR1 SNHLY, CDR2 FYNNEI. CDR3 sequence reads: CASRMGGLISYEQYF. The CDR3 nucleotides are TGTGCCAGCAGAATGGGGGGGCTTATCTCCTACGAGCAGTACTTC.

Remarks on this clone: A junction boundary mismatches the germline segment, possibly from a read error. The chain uses TRBV7-9 and TRBJ2-7; perhaps TRBD2 as D (6 bases). This CDR3 region has 18 residues. CDR1 and CDR2 (germline): SEHNR, FQNEAQ (reference sequence). For the CDR3, the DNA is TGTTCCAGCAGCGTAGACTTTTTCCAACGGGAGATCGGCTACGAGCAGTACTTC. The encoded protein is CSSSVDFFQREIGYEQYF.

The V gene is TRBV18, the J gene TRBJ1-5; a possible D gene is TRBD1 (5 bases). The CDR3 is made up of 15 amino acids. CDR1 KGHSH and CDR2 LQKENI come from the germline V gene. Trimming shortened V by 2 bases and J by 1 base, and 9 bases separated the two germline ends. The CDR3 DNA follows: TGTGCCAGCTCACCAGAGGGGAGGAGCAATCAGCCCCAGCATTTT. It yields the protein CASSPEGRSNQPQHF. Drawing the rest from reference TRBV18 and TRBJ1-5, the complete variable domain is NAGVMQNPRHLVRRRGQEARLRCSPMKGHSHVYWYRQLPEEGLKFMVYLQKENIIDESGMPKERFSAEFPKEGPSILRIQQVVRGDSAAYFCASSPEGRSNQPQHFGDGTRLSIL.

J is TRBJ2-1 and V is TRBV27; TRBD1 matches at 7 bases. Unmatched junction bases numbered 7, after V lost 4 bases and J lost 4 bases. The germline V gene encodes CDR1 MNHEY and CDR2 SMNVEV (reference sequence). The CDR3 covers 15 residues. CDR3 sequence: CASSYDRVIYNEQFF. The CDR3 DNA follows: TGTGCCAGCAGTTATGACAGGGTCATTTACAATGAGCAGTTCTTC.

The gene calls are TRBV5-4 and TRBJ1-2; D is undetermined. Trimming pared 7 bases from V and 0 bases from J, leaving 10 bases between. The CDR3 is 13 amino acids. Germline V gives CDR1 SGHNT, CDR2 YYREEE (reference sequence). The CDR3 region is CASRPDSNYGYTF. Written as DNA, the CDR3 is TGTGCCAGCCGGCCGGACTCTAACTATGGCTACACCTTC.

The chain recombines TRBV19 with TRBJ2-1; 7 nucleotides line up with TRBD2. The V and J ends lost 8 bases and 3 bases, in that order; junction bases with no gene match: 7. The CDR3 covers 14 residues. Germline V gives CDR1 LNHDA, CDR2 SQIVND (reference sequence). CDR3 sequence: CASGLGRNYNEQFF. CDR3 sequence (DNA): TGTGCCAGTGGGCTCGGGAGGAACTACAATGAGCAGTTCTTC.

This clone was counted once. This chain joins TRBV21-1 and TRBJ2-2; TRBD1 is the table's D call, not checked against the DNA. TRBV21-1 has pseudogene status. This CDR3 has 15 residues. The CDR3 region is CASSSYRVSPGELFF. CDR3 nucleotide sequence: TGTGCCAGCAGCAGTTACAGGGTTTCCCCCGGGGAGCTGTTTTTT.

The sample holds a few counts of this clone. The rearrangement joins TRBV7-8 to TRBJ1-1; D ambiguous. Germline CDR1 reads SGHVS; CDR2 reads FQNEAQ. Trimming took 2 bases from V and 0 from J, leaving 10 bases between them. The CDR3 has 15 amino acids. For the CDR3, the DNA is TGTGCCAGCAGCTTAAATCAACACATGAACACTGAAGCTTTCTTT. It translates to CASSLNQHMNTEAFF. Together with reference TRBV7-8 and TRBJ1-1, the CDR3 gives the full variable domain: GAGVSQSPRYKVAKRGQDVALRCDPISGHVSLFWYQQALGQGPEFLTYFQNEAQLDKSGLPSDRFFAERPEGSVSTLKIQRTQQEDSAVYLCASSLNQHMNTEAFFGQGTRLTVV.

The chain joins TRBV18 to TRBJ2-1; 7 nucleotides match TRBD1. V dropped 4 bases and J dropped 5; count of bases not matched to a gene: 5. The CDR3 sequence is 14 residues long. In germline, CDR1 is KGHSH, CDR2 LQKENI. This CDR3 is CASSLGTADNEQFF. Here the CDR3 DNA reads TGTGCCAGCTCACTCGGGACAGCCGACAATGAGCAGTTCTTC.

V is TRBV5-4 and J is TRBJ2-1; D is ambiguous. CDR1 SGHNT and CDR2 YYREEE come from the germline V gene (reference sequence). Trimming took 4 bases from V and 4 from J, leaving 21 bases between them. The CDR3 covers 17 residues. CDR3 sequence reads: CASSPPSPQVFYNEQFF. DNA of the CDR3: TGTGCCAGCAGCCCTCCCAGCCCGCAGGTTTTTTACAATGAGCAGTTCTTC. The whole variable domain, remainder taken from reference TRBV5-4 and TRBJ2-1, is ETGVTQSPTHLIKTRGQQVTLRCSSQSGHNTVSWYQQALGQGPQFIFQYYREEENGRGNFPPRFSGLQFPNYSSELNVNALELDDSALYLCASSPPSPQVFYNEQFFGPGTRLTVL.

This clone has a handful of counts. The V gene is TRBV11-2, the J gene TRBJ1-2, with a tentative D call TRBD1 (5 bases). The V end lost 5 bases, the J end lost 4 bases, and 26 bases lay between the germline ends. In germline, CDR1 is SGHAT, CDR2 FQNNGV. The CDR3 contains 18 residues. In DNA form, the CDR3 reads TGTGCCAGCAGCCCGACAGTTGGTAGTCAGCTCAAAGGCTATGGCTACACCTTC. As protein: CASSPTVGSQLKGYGYTF.